One and the same sample provided the 10 T cell receptor beta chains below, sequenced in a study of blood T cell repertoires in COVID-19. Data came from immunoSEQ multiplex PCR; TCRdb stores just in-frame clones and leaves some out. The sample lists roughly 170,000 clones; approximately 87% were seen once. Material: peripheral blood. The origin of the receptors is a man between 65 and 85 years old with active or convalescent COVID-19.

The rearrangement joins TRBV6-5 to TRBJ2-1; D remains unclear. Looked up from germline, CDR1 is MNHEY and CDR2 is SVGAGI. With 2 bases removed from V and 3 bases from J, the gap between germline ends came to 14 bases. The CDR3 loop spans 16 amino acids. In DNA form, the CDR3 reads TGTGCCAGCAGTTACGCCTCGCGGCTCGGCTACAATGAGCAGTTCTTC. Its translation is CASSYASRLGYNEQFF.

The chain uses TRBV11-2 and TRBJ2-1, with 11 bases lining up with TRBD2. The trim removed 5 bases at V and 2 bases at J, leaving 5 bases unmatched. The V gene's germline CDR1 is SGHAT and CDR2 FQNNGV. The CDR3 extends over 16 amino acids. The CDR3 is CASSQTSGATYNEQFF. In nucleotides, the CDR3 is TGTGCCAGCAGCCAGACTAGCGGGGCTACCTACAATGAGCAGTTCTTC.

The chain combines TRBV5-4 with TRBJ1-5; D is uncertain. The CDR3 runs 15 residues. CDR1 is SGHNT and CDR2 is YYREEE in the germline V gene (reference sequence). Trimming stripped 5 bases from V and 2 bases from J, with 14 bases between. Here the CDR3 reads CASSIDGRGNQPQHF. As DNA, the CDR3 is TGTGCCAGCAGTATCGACGGGAGAGGCAATCAGCCCCAGCATTTT. Supplemented by reference TRBV5-4 and TRBJ1-5, the full variable domain reads ETGVTQSPTHLIKTRGQQVTLRCSSQSGHNTVSWYQQALGQGPQFIFQYYREEENGRGNFPPRFSGLQFPNYSSELNVNALELDDSALYLCASSIDGRGNQPQHFGDGTRLSIL.

The chain has TRBV7-2 and TRBJ2-2; 9 bases are a match to TRBD2. V was clipped by 5 bases and J by 5 bases; unmatched bases: 15. The CDR3 extends over 18 amino acids. The germline CDR1 and CDR2 sequences are SGHTA and FQGNSA. The CDR3 region has the DNA TGTGCCAGCAGCCTCGGGGCAGCGGGAGGTTCCGGTACCGGGGAGCTGTTTTTT. Its protein product is CASSLGAAGGSGTGELFF.

V gene TRBV11-3 combines with J gene TRBJ2-2; TRBD2 matches at 8 bases. The junction had 15 bases not matched to a gene; V was cut back by 4 bases and J by 5 bases. In germline, CDR1 is SGHNT, CDR2 YENEEA. CDR3 size: 18 residues. In nucleotides, the CDR3 is TGTGCCAGCAGCTCCTTCGGATTAGCGGGAAAGGGAACCGGGGAGCTGTTTTTT. It codes for CASSSFGLAGKGTGELFF. The whole variable domain, remainder taken from reference TRBV11-3 and TRBJ2-2, is EAGVVQSPRYKIIEKKQPVAFWCNPISGHNTLYWYLQNLGQGPELLIRYENEEAVDDSQLPKDRFSAERLKGVDSTLKIQPAELGDSAVYLCASSSFGLAGKGTGELFFGEGSRLTVL.

Here the CDR3 reads CASSSSSGANVLTF. In nucleotides, the CDR3 is TGTGCCAGCAGTTCCAGCTCTGGGGCCAACGTCCTGACTTTC. The chain couples TRBV6-2 or TRBV6-3 to TRBJ2-6; D is unresolved. The V and J ends lost 4 bases and 0 bases respectively, with 4 bases between them. CDR1 is MNHEY, CDR2 SVGEGT, per germline. This CDR3 has 14 residues.

The rearrangement joins TRBV18 to TRBJ1-1, with 8 bases lining up with TRBD1. V was pared by 5 bases and J by 4 bases, with 12 bases of the junction left unmatched. The CDR3 extends over 16 amino acids. Per the germline V gene, CDR1 is KGHSH and CDR2 is LQKENI. The DNA of the CDR3 is TGTGCCAGCTCATCTCAGACAGGGGCTGGGGGCACTGAAGCTTTCTTT. Translated: CASSSQTGAGGTEAFF.

The rearrangement links TRBV27 to TRBJ1-1; unclear D gene. Per the germline V gene, CDR1 is MNHEY and CDR2 is SMNVEV (reference sequence). This CDR3 comprises 13 residues. The V end was cut by 3 bases, the J end by 5 bases, with 10 bases between. The CDR3 sequence is CASSLTFRTEAFF. CDR3 sequence (DNA): TGTGCCAGCAGTTTGACTTTTCGGACTGAAGCTTTCTTT.

The chain couples TRBV28 to TRBJ2-1; a weak D match, TRBD2 (5 bases). The CDR3 sequence is 16 residues long. The germline V and J ends were trimmed by 6 bases and 0 bases, with 15 bases remaining between them. Germline V CDR1 and CDR2: MDHEN, SYDVKM. CDR3: CASRGSTRNSYNEQFF. The DNA of the CDR3 is TGTGCCAGCAGGGGGAGCACTAGGAACTCCTACAATGAGCAGTTCTTC.

The V and J genes are TRBV7-9 and TRBJ2-2; tentative D call: TRBD2 (5 bases). V was shortened by 1 base and J by 7 bases, with 13 bases between the two germline ends. The CDR3 spans 15 residues. Germline CDR1 SEHNR, CDR2 FQNEAQ (reference sequence). CDR3 protein: CASSLGPSRGGELFF. The CDR3 DNA reads TGTGCCAGCAGCTTAGGCCCTAGTCGGGGCGGGGAGCTGTTTTTT.